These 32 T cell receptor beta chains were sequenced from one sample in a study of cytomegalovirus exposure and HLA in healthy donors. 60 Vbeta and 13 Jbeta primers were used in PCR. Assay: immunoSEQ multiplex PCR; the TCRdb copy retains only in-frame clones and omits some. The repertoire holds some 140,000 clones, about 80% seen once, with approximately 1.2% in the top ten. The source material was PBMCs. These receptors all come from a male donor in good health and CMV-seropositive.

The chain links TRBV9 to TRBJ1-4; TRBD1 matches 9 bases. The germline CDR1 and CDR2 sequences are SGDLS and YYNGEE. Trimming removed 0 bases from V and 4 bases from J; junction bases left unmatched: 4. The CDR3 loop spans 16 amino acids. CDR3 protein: CASSVEGTGYNEKLFF. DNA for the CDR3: TGTGCCAGCAGCGTAGAGGGGACAGGGTATAATGAAAAACTGTTTTTT.

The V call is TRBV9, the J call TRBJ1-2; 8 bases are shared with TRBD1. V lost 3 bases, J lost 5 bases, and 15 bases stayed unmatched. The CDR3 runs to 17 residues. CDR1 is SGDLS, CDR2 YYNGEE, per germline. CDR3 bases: TGTGCCAGCAGCGCCCCCGCCCCCCGGACAGGGAAATATGGCTACACCTTC. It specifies CASSAPAPRTGKYGYTF. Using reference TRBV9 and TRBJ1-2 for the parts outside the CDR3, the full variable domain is DSGVTQTPKHLITATGQRVTLRCSPRSGDLSVYWYQQSLDQGLQFLIQYYNGEERAKGNILERFSAQQFPDLHSELNLSSLELGDSALYFCASSAPAPRTGKYGYTFGSGTRLTVV.

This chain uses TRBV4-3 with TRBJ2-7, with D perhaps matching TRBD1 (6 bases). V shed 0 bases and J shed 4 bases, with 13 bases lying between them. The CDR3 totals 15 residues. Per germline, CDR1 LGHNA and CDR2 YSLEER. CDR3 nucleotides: TGCGCCAGCAGCCAAGATAGCCAGGGGCTATACGAGCAGTACTTC. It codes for CASSQDSQGLYEQYF.

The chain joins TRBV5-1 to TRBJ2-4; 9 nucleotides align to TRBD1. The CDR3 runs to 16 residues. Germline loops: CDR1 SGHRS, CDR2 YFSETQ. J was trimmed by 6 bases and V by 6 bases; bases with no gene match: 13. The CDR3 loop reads CASTQTKQGAGNIQYF. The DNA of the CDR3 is TGCGCCAGCACCCAAACCAAACAGGGGGCCGGAAACATTCAGTACTTC.

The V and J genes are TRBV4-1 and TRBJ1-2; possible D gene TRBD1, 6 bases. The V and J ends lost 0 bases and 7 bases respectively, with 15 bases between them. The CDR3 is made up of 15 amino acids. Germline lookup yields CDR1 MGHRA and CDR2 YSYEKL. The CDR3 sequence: CASSQDLRDITGYTF. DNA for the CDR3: TGCGCCAGCAGCCAAGATCTCCGGGACATAACTGGCTACACCTTC.

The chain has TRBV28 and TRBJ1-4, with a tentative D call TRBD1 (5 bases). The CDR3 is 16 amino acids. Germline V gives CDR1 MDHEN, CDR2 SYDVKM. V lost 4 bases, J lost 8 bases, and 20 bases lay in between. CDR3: CASSSLWRDSQEKLFF. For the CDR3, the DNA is TGTGCCAGCAGTTCCCTTTGGAGGGACTCTCAGGAAAAACTGTTTTTT. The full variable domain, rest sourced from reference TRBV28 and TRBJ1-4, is DVKVTQSSRYLVKRTGEKVFLECVQDMDHENMFWYRQDPGLGLRLIYFSYDVKMKEKGDIPEGYSVSREKKERFSLILESASTNQTSMYLCASSSLWRDSQEKLFFGSGTQLSVL.

The CDR3 region has the DNA TGTGCCAGCAGTGGATACCGGGTCATGGGTGGTGGCTACACCTTC. Protein product: CASSGYRVMGGGYTF. The V gene is TRBV6-1, the J gene TRBJ1-2, with D unclear. V gave up 4 bases and J gave up 7 bases, with 19 bases separating them. CDR1 is MNHNS and CDR2 is SASEGT in the germline V gene. The CDR3 contains 15 residues.

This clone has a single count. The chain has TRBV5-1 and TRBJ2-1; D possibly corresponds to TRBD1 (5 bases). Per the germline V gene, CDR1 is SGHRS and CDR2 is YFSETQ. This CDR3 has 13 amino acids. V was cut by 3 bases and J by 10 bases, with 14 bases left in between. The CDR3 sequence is CASSSGHEGEQFF. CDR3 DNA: TGCGCCAGCAGCTCAGGACACGAAGGGGAGCAGTTCTTC. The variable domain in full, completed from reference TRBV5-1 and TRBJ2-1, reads KAGVTQTPRYLIKTRGQQVTLSCSPISGHRSVSWYQQTPGQGLQFLFEYFSETQRNKGNFPGRFSGRQFSNSRSEMNVSTLELGDSALYLCASSSGHEGEQFFGPGTRLTVL.

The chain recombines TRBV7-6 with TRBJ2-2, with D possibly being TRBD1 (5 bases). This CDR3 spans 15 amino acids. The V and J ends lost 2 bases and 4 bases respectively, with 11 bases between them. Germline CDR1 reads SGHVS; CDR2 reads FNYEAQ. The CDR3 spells CASSLYDSPTGELFF. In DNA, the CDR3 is TGTGCCAGCAGCTTATACGACAGCCCCACCGGGGAGCTGTTTTTT.

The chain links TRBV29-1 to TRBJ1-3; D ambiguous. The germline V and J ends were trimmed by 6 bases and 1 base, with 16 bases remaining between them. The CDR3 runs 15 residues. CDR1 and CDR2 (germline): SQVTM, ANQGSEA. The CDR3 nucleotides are TGCAGCGTCGGACTAAGGCATGGGTCTGGAAACACCATATATTTT. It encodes CSVGLRHGSGNTIYF.

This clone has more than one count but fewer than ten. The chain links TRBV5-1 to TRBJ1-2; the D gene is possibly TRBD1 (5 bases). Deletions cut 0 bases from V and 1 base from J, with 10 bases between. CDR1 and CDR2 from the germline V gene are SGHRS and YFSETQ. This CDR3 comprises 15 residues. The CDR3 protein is CASSLGRDFNYGYTF. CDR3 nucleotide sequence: TGCGCCAGCAGCTTGGGGAGGGACTTTAACTATGGCTACACCTTC.

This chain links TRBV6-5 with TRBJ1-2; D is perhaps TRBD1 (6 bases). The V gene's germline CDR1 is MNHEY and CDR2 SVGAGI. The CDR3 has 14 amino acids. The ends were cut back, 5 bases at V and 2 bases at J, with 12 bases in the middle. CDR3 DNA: TGTGCCAGCAGTCCGGACAGTACCAACTATGGCTACACCTTC. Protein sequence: CASSPDSTNYGYTF.

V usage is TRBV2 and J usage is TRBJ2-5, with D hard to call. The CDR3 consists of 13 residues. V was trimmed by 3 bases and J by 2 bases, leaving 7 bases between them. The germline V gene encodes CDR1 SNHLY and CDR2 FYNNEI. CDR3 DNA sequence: TGTGCCAGCAGTGACGTACTACAAGAGACCCAGTACTTC. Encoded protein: CASSDVLQETQYF.

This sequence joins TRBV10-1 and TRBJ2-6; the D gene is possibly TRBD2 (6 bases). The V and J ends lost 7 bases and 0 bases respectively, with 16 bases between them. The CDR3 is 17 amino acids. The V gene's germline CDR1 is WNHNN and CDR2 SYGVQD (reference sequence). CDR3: CASTPGTLSSGANVLTF. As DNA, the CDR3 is TGCGCCAGCACCCCCGGGACTCTCTCCTCTGGGGCCAACGTCCTGACTTTC.

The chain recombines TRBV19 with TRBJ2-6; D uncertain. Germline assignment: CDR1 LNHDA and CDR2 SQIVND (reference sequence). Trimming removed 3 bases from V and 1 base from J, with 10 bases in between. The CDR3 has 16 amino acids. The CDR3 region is CASSISVMSGANVLTF. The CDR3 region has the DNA TGTGCCAGTAGTATTTCGGTCATGTCTGGGGCCAACGTCCTGACTTTC.

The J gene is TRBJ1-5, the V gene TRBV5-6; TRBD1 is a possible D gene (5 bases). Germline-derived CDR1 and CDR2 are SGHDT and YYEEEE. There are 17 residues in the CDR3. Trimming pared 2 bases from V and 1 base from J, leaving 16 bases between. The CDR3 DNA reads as TGTGCCAGCAGCTTATCGGCAGGGTTTTGGAGCAATCAGCCCCAGCATTTT. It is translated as CASSLSAGFWSNQPQHF.

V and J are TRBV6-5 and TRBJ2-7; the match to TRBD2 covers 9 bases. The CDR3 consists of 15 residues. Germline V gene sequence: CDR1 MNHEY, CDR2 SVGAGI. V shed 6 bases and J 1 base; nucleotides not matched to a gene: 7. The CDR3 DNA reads TGTGCCAGCAGCAGAAAGACTAGCGGATCCTACGAGCAGTACTTC. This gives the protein CASSRKTSGSYEQYF.

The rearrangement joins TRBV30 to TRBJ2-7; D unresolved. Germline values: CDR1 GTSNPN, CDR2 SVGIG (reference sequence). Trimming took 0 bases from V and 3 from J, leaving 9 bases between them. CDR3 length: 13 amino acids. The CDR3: CAWSVATYYEQYF. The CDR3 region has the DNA TGTGCCTGGAGTGTAGCTACCTACTACGAGCAGTACTTC.

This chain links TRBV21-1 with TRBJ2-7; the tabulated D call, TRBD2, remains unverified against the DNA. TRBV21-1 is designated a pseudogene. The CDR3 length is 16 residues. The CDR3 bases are TGTGCCAGCAGCAAAGCCCGGGAGGGACGGCCTGACGAGCAGTACTTC. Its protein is CASSKAREGRPDEQYF.

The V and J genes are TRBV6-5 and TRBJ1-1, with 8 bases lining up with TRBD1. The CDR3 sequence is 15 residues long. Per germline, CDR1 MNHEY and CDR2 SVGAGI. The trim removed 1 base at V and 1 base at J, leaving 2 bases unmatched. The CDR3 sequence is CASSYFGQGNTEAFF. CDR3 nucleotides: TGTGCCAGCAGTTACTTTGGACAGGGGAACACTGAAGCTTTCTTT.

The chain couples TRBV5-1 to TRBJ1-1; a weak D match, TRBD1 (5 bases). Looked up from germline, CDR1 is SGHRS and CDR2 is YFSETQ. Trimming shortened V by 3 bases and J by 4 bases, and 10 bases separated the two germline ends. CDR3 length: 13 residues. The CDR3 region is CASSYLGVTEAFF. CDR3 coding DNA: TGCGCCAGCAGCTACTTAGGGGTCACTGAAGCTTTCTTT.

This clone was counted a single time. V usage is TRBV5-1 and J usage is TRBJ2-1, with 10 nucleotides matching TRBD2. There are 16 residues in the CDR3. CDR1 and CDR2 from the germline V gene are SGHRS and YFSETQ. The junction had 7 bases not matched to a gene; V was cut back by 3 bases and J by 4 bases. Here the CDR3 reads CASSWRAGGLYNEQFF. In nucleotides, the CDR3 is TGCGCCAGCAGCTGGAGAGCGGGAGGGTTATACAATGAGCAGTTCTTC.

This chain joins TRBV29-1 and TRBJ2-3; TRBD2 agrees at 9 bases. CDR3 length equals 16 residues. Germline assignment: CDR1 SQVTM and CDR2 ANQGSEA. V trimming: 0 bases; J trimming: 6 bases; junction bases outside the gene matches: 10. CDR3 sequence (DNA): TGCAGCGTTGAAGATCGGACGGCGGGAGGGCCGGATACGCAGTATTTT. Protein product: CSVEDRTAGGPDTQYF.

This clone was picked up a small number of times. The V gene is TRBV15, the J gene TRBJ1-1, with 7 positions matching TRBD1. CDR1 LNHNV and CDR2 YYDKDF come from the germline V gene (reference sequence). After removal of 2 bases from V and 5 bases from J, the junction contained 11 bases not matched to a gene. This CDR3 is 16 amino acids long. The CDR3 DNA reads TGTGCCACCAGCAGATCCCGGACAGGTAGGGGGACTGAAGCTTTCTTT. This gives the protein CATSRSRTGRGTEAFF.

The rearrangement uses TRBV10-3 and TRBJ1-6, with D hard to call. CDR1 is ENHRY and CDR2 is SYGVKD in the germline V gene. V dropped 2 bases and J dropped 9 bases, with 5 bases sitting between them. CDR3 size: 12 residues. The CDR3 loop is CAISEEGSPLHF. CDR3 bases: TGTGCCATCAGTGAGGAGGGTTCACCCCTCCACTTT.

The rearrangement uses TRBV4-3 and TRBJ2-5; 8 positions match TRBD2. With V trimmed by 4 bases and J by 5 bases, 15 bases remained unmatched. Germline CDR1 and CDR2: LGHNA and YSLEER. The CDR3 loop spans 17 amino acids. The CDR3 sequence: CASSPAGRGRRLETQYF. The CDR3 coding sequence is TGCGCCAGCAGCCCCGCCGGGAGGGGGAGAAGGTTGGAGACCCAGTACTTC.

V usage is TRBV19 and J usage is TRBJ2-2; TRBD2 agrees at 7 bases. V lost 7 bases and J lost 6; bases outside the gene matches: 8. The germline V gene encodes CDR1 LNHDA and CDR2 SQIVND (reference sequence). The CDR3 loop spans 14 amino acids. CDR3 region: CASTLPRGAGELFF. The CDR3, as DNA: TGTGCCAGTACCCTACCCCGGGGGGCCGGGGAGCTGTTTTTT.

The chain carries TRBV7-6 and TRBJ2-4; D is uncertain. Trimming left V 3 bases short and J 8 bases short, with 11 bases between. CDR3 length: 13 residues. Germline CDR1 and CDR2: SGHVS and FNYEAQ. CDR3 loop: CASSFRPRDIQYF. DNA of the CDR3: TGTGCCAGCAGCTTCCGACCCCGGGACATTCAGTACTTC.

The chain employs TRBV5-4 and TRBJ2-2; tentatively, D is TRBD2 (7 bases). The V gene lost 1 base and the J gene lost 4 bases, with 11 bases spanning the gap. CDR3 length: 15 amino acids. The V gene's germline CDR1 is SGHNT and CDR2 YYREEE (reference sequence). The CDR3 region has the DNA TGTGCCAGCAGCTTGACCGGGGGGCGCACCGGGGAGCTGTTTTTT. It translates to CASSLTGGRTGELFF.

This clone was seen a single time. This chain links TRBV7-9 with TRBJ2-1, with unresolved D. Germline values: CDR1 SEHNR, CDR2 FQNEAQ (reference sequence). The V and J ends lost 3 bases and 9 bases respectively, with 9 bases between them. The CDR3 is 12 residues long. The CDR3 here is CASSFSFSEQFF. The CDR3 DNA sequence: TGTGCCAGCAGCTTTTCCTTCTCTGAGCAGTTCTTC.

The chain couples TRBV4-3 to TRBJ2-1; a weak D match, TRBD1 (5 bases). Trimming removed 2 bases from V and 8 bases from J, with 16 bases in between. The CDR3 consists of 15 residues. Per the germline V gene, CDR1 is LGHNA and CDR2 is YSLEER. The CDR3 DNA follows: TGCGCCAGCAGCCAACCGAGACAGAAGTGGGATGAGCAGTTCTTC. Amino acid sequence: CASSQPRQKWDEQFF.

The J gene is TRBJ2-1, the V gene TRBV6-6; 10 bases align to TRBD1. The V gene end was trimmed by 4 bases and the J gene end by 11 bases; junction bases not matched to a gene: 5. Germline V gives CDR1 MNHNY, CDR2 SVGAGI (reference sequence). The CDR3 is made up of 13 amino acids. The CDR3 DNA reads TGTGCCAGCAGTTGGGGGGACAGGGGAAAGCAGTTCTTC. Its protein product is CASSWGDRGKQFF.